This T cell receptor beta chain originates from a study of T cell responses to AZD1222 COVID-19 vaccine. This clone appeared once. The antigen remains undetermined. Clones were read by immunoSEQ multiplex PCR, and TCRdb kept only the in-frame ones, dropping some. The table includes about 110,000 clones, 92% detected once. The ends were cut back, 0 bases at V and 9 bases at J, with 19 bases in the middle. Per germline, CDR1 SGHRS and CDR2 YFSETQ. The CDR3 sequence is 16 residues long. General observations from the study: Once two AZD1222 doses were given, Spike-specific TCR breadth and depth went up.

The receptor was derived from an adult in good health. The chain carries TRBV5-1 and TRBJ1-5; tentative D call: TRBD1 (5 bases). Material: peripheral blood, obtained on day 0 of AZD1222 vaccination. In nucleotides, the CDR3 is TGCGCCAGCAGCTTGGGCCCCGGCAGGGCCGATCGGCCCCAGCATTTT. Protein: CASSLGPGRADRPQHF. The variable domain in full, completed from reference TRBV5-1 and TRBJ1-5, reads KAGVTQTPRYLIKTRGQQVTLSCSPISGHRSVSWYQQTPGQGLQFLFEYFSETQRNKGNFPGRFSGRQFSNSRSEMNVSTLELGDSALYLCASSLGPGRADRPQHFGDGTRLSIL.